The 20 T cell receptor beta chains in this list originate from one sample, sequenced in a study of graft-versus-host responses after intestinal transplantation. TCRdb's copy holds only in-frame clones and misses some; the assay was immunoSEQ multiplex PCR. Among around 26,000 clones, 94% were seen once, and the ten largest hold roughly 0.54%. This specimen was PBMCs, taken 156 days after intestinal transplant. These receptors all come from a human patient who received an intestinal transplant, so some T cells may come from the graft donor.

The V gene is TRBV2, the J gene TRBJ1-2, with a weak D call TRBD1 (6 bases). V lost 5 bases and J lost 3, with 13 bases in between. The CDR3 totals 14 residues. The germline gives CDR1 SNHLY, CDR2 FYNNEI. In nucleotides, the CDR3 is TGTGCCAGCAGTTCATGGACAGAGCACTATGGCTACACCTTC. Its protein product is CASSSWTEHYGYTF. The variable domain in full, completed from reference TRBV2 and TRBJ1-2, reads EPEVTQTPSHQVTQMGQEVILRCVPISNHLYFYWYRQILGQKVEFLVSFYNNEISEKSEIFDDQFSVERPDGSNFTLKIRSTKLEDSAMYFCASSSWTEHYGYTFGSGTRLTVV.

V and J are TRBV5-5 and TRBJ2-5, with D unresolved. Germline CDR1 reads SGHKS; CDR2 reads YYEKEE (reference sequence). The CDR3 has 14 residues. The V gene lost 0 bases and the J gene lost 3 bases, with 9 bases spanning the gap. The CDR3 DNA is TGTGCCAGCAGCTTGGCCGCGGCAGAAGAGACCCAGTACTTC. Its translation: CASSLAAAEETQYF.

The chain recombines TRBV6-1 with TRBJ1-3; D remains ambiguous. This CDR3 has 15 amino acids. Germline V lookup: CDR1 MNHNS, CDR2 SASEGT. V was clipped by 2 bases and J by 0 bases, with 8 bases between them. The CDR3 region is CASSELRSSGNTIYF. Written as DNA, the CDR3 is TGTGCCAGCAGTGAACTCAGGAGCTCTGGAAACACCATATATTTT.

CDR3 sequence reads: CATTGLSGSINTQYF. The DNA of the CDR3 is TGTGCCACCACTGGACTAAGCGGGAGTATAAATACGCAGTATTTT. J is TRBJ2-3 and V is TRBV6-6, with 8 bases identical to TRBD2. The CDR3 runs to 15 residues. CDR1 MNHNY and CDR2 SVGAGI come from the germline V gene (reference sequence). V shed 10 bases and J 7 bases; nucleotides not matched to a gene: 16.

CDR3 loop: CASSFMGDTEAFF. The CDR3 nucleotides are TGTGCCAGCAGCTTCATGGGGGACACTGAAGCTTTCTTT. The genes are TRBV5-6 and TRBJ1-1; tentative D call: TRBD1 (5 bases). V dropped 2 bases and J dropped 3 bases, with 8 bases sitting between them. The V gene's germline CDR1 is SGHDT and CDR2 YYEEEE. There are 13 residues in the CDR3.

On this clone: The germline gene is not matched at one end of the junction; a read error may be the cause. V and J are TRBV6-6 and TRBJ2-7, with D possibly being TRBD2 (6 bases). The CDR3 consists of 12 residues. CDR1 is MNHNY and CDR2 is SVGAGI in the germline V gene (reference sequence). DNA of the CDR3: TGTGCCAGCAGTTCGTCGGGGACTGAATATAACTTC. This codes for CASSSSGTEYNF.

V usage is TRBV19 and J usage is TRBJ1-2; D might be TRBD1 (6 bases). V lost 4 bases and J 3 bases, leaving 15 bases between the germline ends. The CDR3 has 15 amino acids. CDR1 and CDR2 (germline): LNHDA, SQIVND (reference sequence). This chain's CDR3 is CASSSPLTGDYGYTF. The DNA for the CDR3 is TGTGCCAGTAGTAGCCCCTTGACAGGAGACTATGGCTACACCTTC.

J is TRBJ2-5 and V is TRBV7-9; no reliable D call. Germline V gene data show CDR1 as SEHNR and CDR2 as FQNEAQ (reference sequence). The CDR3 length is 12 residues. V gave up 6 bases and J gave up 1 base, with 6 bases separating them. The DNA for the CDR3 is TGTGCCAGCAGTTACGCCCAAGAGACCCAGTACTTC. Translating it yields CASSYAQETQYF.

This rearrangement joins TRBV5-4 to TRBJ2-5, with TRBD2 identical over 10 bases. Germline loops: CDR1 SGHNT, CDR2 YYREEE (reference sequence). With 4 bases clipped from V and 0 bases from J, the junction kept 3 bases outside the gene matches. The CDR3 spans 15 residues. For the CDR3, the DNA is TGTGCCAGCAGCCTAGCGGGAGTTAACCAAGAGACCCAGTACTTC. Protein: CASSLAGVNQETQYF.

The J gene is TRBJ2-1, the V gene TRBV27; D is ambiguous. The V end was cut by 1 base, the J end by 1 base, with 2 bases between. The CDR3 is 13 amino acids. Germline CDR1 and CDR2: MNHEY and SMNVEV (reference sequence). The CDR3 sequence: CASSLWSYNEQFF. The CDR3 DNA sequence: TGTGCCAGCAGTTTATGGTCCTACAATGAGCAGTTCTTC.

The chain links TRBV6-5 to TRBJ2-3; the match to TRBD2 covers 7 bases. The length of the CDR3 is 16 residues. J gave up 5 bases and V 4 bases, and 12 bases lay outside the gene matches. Germline V gene data show CDR1 as MNHEY and CDR2 as SVGAGI. The CDR3 nucleotides read TGTGCCAGCAGTTCTCTGGCGGGAGTACGATTAGATACGCAGTATTTT. Protein sequence: CASSSLAGVRLDTQYF.

CDR3 loop: CASSLGGAEETQYF. As DNA, the CDR3 is TGTGCCAGCAGCTTGGGCGGGGCCGAAGAGACCCAGTACTTC. The rearrangement links TRBV13 to TRBJ2-5, with D possibly TRBD2 on 6 matching bases. The V end was cut by 3 bases, the J end by 3 bases, with 11 bases between. The CDR3 totals 14 residues. The germline CDR1 and CDR2 sequences are PRHDT and FYEKMQ (reference sequence).

The V and J genes are TRBV6-5 and TRBJ2-7; the D gene is possibly TRBD2 (6 bases). CDR3 length: 15 residues. Trimming shortened V by 8 bases and J by 0 bases, and 17 bases separated the two germline ends. Germline loops: CDR1 MNHEY, CDR2 SVGAGI. Written as DNA, the CDR3 is TGTGCCAGCGCCCCCGGTGGGACTGGCTCCTACGAGCAGTACTTC. As protein: CASAPGGTGSYEQYF.

The sample holds one count of this clone. The rearrangement joins TRBV5-1 to TRBJ2-2; a weak D match, TRBD2 (5 bases). The V end was cut by 0 bases, the J end by 11 bases, with 14 bases between. CDR3 length: 14 amino acids. From germline, CDR1 is SGHRS and CDR2 YFSETQ. The CDR3 bases are TGCGCCAGCAGCTTGGGACCAGGAGGACTTGAGCTGTTTTTT. Translated: CASSLGPGGLELFF.

V gene TRBV20-1 combines with J gene TRBJ2-7; TRBD2 might be the D (6 bases). The V end was cut by 7 bases, the J end by 4 bases, with 8 bases between. CDR1 DFQATT and CDR2 SNEGSKA come from the germline V gene (reference sequence). The CDR3 extends over 10 amino acids. The CDR3 region has the DNA TGCAGTGGCGGGAAATACGAGCAGTACTTC. The encoded protein is CSGGKYEQYF.

V usage is TRBV4-2 and J usage is TRBJ2-7; no clear D. Germline values: CDR1 LGHNA, CDR2 YNFKEQ. The CDR3 has 15 residues. V lost 0 bases and J 0 bases, leaving 9 bases between the germline ends. CDR3 sequence: CASSQDPTSSYEQYF. As DNA, the CDR3 is TGTGCCAGCAGCCAAGATCCGACAAGCTCCTACGAGCAGTACTTC.

This chain uses TRBV9 with TRBJ2-1; D might be TRBD2 (6 bases). V was trimmed by 3 bases and J by 2 bases, leaving 9 bases between them. The CDR3 is 14 residues long. Germline CDR1 reads SGDLS; CDR2 reads YYNGEE. Here the CDR3 reads CASSGWGAYNEQFF. The CDR3 nucleotides read TGTGCCAGCAGCGGGTGGGGGGCCTACAATGAGCAGTTCTTC.

V gene TRBV27 combines with J gene TRBJ2-7; no firm D call. Germline CDR1 is MNHEY and CDR2 is SMNVEV (reference sequence). V was shortened by 5 bases and J by 7 bases, with 15 bases between the two germline ends. This CDR3 spans 13 amino acids. This CDR3 reads CASSPQPVGEQYF. The CDR3 coding sequence is TGTGCCAGCAGTCCTCAGCCGGTGGGGGAGCAGTACTTC.

This clone was observed a few times. The V call is TRBV5-6, the J call TRBJ1-3; D is ambiguous. This CDR3 spans 15 amino acids. Trimming removed 0 bases at V and 3 bases at J, with 10 bases between. CDR1 SGHDT and CDR2 YYEEEE come from the germline V gene. CDR3 region: CASSLVEESGNTIYF. Here the CDR3 DNA reads TGTGCCAGCAGCTTGGTAGAGGAGAGTGGAAACACCATATATTTT.

The chain carries TRBV6-1 and TRBJ1-2; 7 bases agree with TRBD1. The V gene end was trimmed by 0 bases and the J gene end by 4 bases; junction bases not matched to a gene: 2. Germline V gives CDR1 MNHNS, CDR2 SASEGT. There are 14 residues in the CDR3. The CDR3 reads CASSEADRVYGYTF. CDR3 DNA: TGTGCCAGCAGTGAAGCTGACAGGGTCTATGGCTACACCTTC.